This T cell receptor beta chain was documented in a study of T cell responses to AZD1222 COVID-19 vaccine (dated by TCRdb to the early 2020s). Study-level background: AZD1222 recipients with second doses at about 4 weeks or about 12 weeks were pooled, because spike-specific TCR depth and breadth did not differ between schedules. Trial participants were enrolled by age into subgroups of 18-55, 56-69 and 70-plus years, and around 150, 29 and 61 TCR-sequenced participants, respectively, were included in these subgroups. TCR sequencing was performed for roughly 240 trial participants, of whom 207 were given two doses of AZD1222 and some 26 were given two doses of MenACWY control vaccine.

Taken with the paper, the label for time point translates to: baseline before first vaccination. The vaccinee samples were drawn from two UK trials, COV001 and COV002, one of which was a single-blind randomized controlled phase 2/3 trial testing AZD1222 (ChAdOx1 nCoV-19) in healthy adults. For TCRbeta chain sequencing, PBMC samples were collected from trial participants at day 0 and at day 28 after the second dose. The paper as a whole reports these results and caveats: Reportedly, close to half of the unique spike-specific TCRs recognized epitopes lying outside the regions that are mutated in the B.1.351 and B.1.1.7 variants. Only a handful of AZD1222 recipients were SARS-CoV-2 seropositive at baseline, limiting conclusions about previously exposed vaccinees. Because no samples from the day 14 peak response were available, repertoires could be characterized only after the peak T cell response. In the small 56-69-year group, the increase in depth fell short of significance, most likely because of low power. CD4 TCRs associated with the vaccine covered the entire spike protein, and the dominant responses were in regions 160-218 and 743-854. After two AZD1222 doses, both the breadth and the depth of spike-specific TCRs were significantly higher than at day 0 and than in MenACWY recipients. Most participants were white British and females outnumbered males, and the authors suggested that clonal diversity may have been underestimated.

A remark on this clone: What this receptor recognizes is not known. No much larger clone exists at a distance of one base, and base qualities are not known.

Trimming removed 1 base from V and 0 bases from J, leaving 7 bases between the germline ends. The CDR3 numbers 14 residues from cysteine through phenylalanine. The sequence is cut down to CDR3 DNA, 42 bases in frame from base 1. From the germline V gene, CDR1 is SQVTM and CDR2 is ANQGSEA. The CDR3 regions of human TCRbeta chains were analyzed by immunosequencing. Under the source paper's analysis protocol: Repertoire TCRs were checked for matches against a reference library of SARS-CoV-2-specific TCRs that had been generated using the MIRA antigen-specificity platform. Breadth meant the fraction of unique TCRs that were SARS-CoV-2-associated, whereas depth meant the fraction of total T cells that were SARS-CoV-2-associated. Using the MIRA data, every spike-specific TCR was mapped to the spike region that the TCR reacted to and assigned to either a CD4 or a CD8 class. Log10-transformed breadth and depth values were compared by one-way ANOVA with Sidak's multiple comparisons tests. This immuneACCESS table, as held by TCRdb, lists in-frame sequences with V and J called but not all clones. Of the missing ones, under half trace to an unresolved V gene in checked studies; the others have no known cause. The DNA gave D and trimming, while V, J and clone size come from that table. The sample table contains 110,000 to 150,000 clones; only one count was recorded for around 88% of them. Approximately 3.7% of the sample belongs to the ten largest clones.

The V gene is TRBV29-1 and the J gene is TRBJ1-5; the D gene lacks a confident call. The material was peripheral blood, obtained on day 0 of AZD1222 vaccination. This receptor was obtained from an adult in good health. In nucleotides, the sequence is TGCAGCGTTGAAGCTGGCGCTAGCAATCAGCCCCAGCATTTT. The resulting protein is CSVEAGASNQPQHF.